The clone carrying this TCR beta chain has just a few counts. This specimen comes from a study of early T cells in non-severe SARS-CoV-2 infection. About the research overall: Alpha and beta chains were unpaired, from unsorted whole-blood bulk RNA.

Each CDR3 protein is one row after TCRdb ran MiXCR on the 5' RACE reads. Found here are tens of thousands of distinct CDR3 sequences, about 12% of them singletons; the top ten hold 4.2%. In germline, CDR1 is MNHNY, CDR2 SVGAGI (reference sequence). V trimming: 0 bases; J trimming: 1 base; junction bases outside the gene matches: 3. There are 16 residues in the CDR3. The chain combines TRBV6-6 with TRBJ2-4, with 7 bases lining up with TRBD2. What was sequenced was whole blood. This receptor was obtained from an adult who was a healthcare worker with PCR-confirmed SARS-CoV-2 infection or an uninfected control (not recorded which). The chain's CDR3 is CASSYSGGFAKNIQYF. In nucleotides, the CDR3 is TGTGCCAGCAGTTACTCCGGGGGGTTTGCCAAAAACATTCAGTACTTC.